This TCR beta chain came from a study of blood T cell repertoires in COVID-19. Study-wide context: T cells, B-cell-depleted T cells, or PBMCs supplied cDNA or gDNA.

From germline, CDR1 is GTSNPN and CDR2 SVGIG (reference sequence). The CDR3 extends over 16 amino acids. The germline V and J ends were trimmed by 0 bases and 0 bases, with 12 bases remaining between them. The method was immunoSEQ multiplex PCR; TCRdb's version includes in-frame clones alone and lacks a portion of them. This sample has some 350,000 clones, with 70% to 90% found just once. This TCR was sampled from a woman in her twenties or thirties with COVID-19, enrolled during active disease. The genes are TRBV30 and TRBJ1-5; D not resolved. Sequences were obtained from peripheral blood. CDR3 DNA: TGTGCCTGGAGTGTGTGGGGAGGGAATAGCAATCAGCCCCAGCATTTT. Protein sequence: CAWSVWGGNSNQPQHF.